This is a list of T cell receptor beta chains from one sample in a study of shared clonotypes between healthy human individuals. TCRdb keeps only in-frame clones here, not all; method: immunoSEQ multiplex PCR. The table includes 2 million to 2.5 million clones, approximately 93% detected once. Input material: naive CD4+ T cells from PBMCs. The receptors were gathered from a man in his late teens or twenties in good health. Some clones in this sample may be carry-over from other donors' samples. CDR3s include the opening cysteine and the closing phenylalanine or tryptophan. D genes are given only for firm matches. Rows may omit the clone size; those that give it use once, few, many or a size class.

DNA: TGTGCCTGGAGTGTAGTTCGAACCTTTTCAAGCGGGAGTACCGATGAGCAGTTCTTC
CDR3: CAWSVVRTFSSGSTDEQFF
V: TRBV30
size: .
D: TRBD2
J: TRBJ2-1

DNA: TGTGCCAGCAGAACACCCCAGGGACCCGAGACCCAGTACTTC
CDR3: CASRTPQGPETQYF
V: TRBV6-6
size: .
D: .
J: TRBJ2-5

DNA: TGTGCCAGCAGTTTGAACAGTGGGAACACTGAAGCTTTCTTT
CDR3: CASSLNSGNTEAFF
V: TRBV6-1
size: .
D: .
J: TRBJ1-1

DNA: TGTGCCAGCAGCTTGGGAGGGATATTCCAGCCCCAGCATTTT
CDR3: CASSLGGIFQPQHF
V: TRBV5-5
size: .
D: .
J: TRBJ1-5

DNA: TGTGCCAGCAGTACCCGGACAGGCGGGAAACTGTTTTTT
CDR3: CASSTRTGGKLFF
V: TRBV6-5
size: .
D: TRBD1
J: TRBJ1-4

DNA: TGTGCCAGCAGCTTACCGGGACGGACGATCTATGGCTACACCTTC
CDR3: CASSLPGRTIYGYTF
V: TRBV7-9
size: .
D: .
J: TRBJ1-2

DNA: TGTGCCACCAGGGCAGGGTACGGCGCTGGGGCCAACGTCCTGACTTTC
CDR3: CATRAGYGAGANVLTF
V: TRBV15
size: once
D: .
J: TRBJ2-6

DNA: TGTGCCGGGGGTCTGGACGGCCGCTCCTACGAGCAGTACTTC
CDR3: CAGGLDGRSYEQYF
V: TRBV6-1
size: .
D: .
J: TRBJ2-7

DNA: TGCGCCAGCAGCTTGGCCCCAGGGGATTTTGGGGCCAACGTCCTGACTTTC
CDR3: CASSLAPGDFGANVLTF
V: TRBV5-1
size: .
D: .
J: TRBJ2-6

DNA: TGTGCCAGCACTAGGCCTAGCGGGAGGCCCTATGATGATACGCAGTATTTT
CDR3: CASTRPSGRPYDDTQYF
V: TRBV2
size: .
D: TRBD2
J: TRBJ2-3

DNA: TGTGCCAGTAGTATTCGGGTGGGGGACGGCCGCTACAATGAGCAGTTCTTC
CDR3: CASSIRVGDGRYNEQFF
V: TRBV19
size: .
D: .
J: TRBJ2-1

DNA: TGTGCCAGCAGTGTACAGGGGGCAGGACAGCCCCAGCATTTT
CDR3: CASSVQGAGQPQHF
V: TRBV27
size: .
D: TRBD1
J: TRBJ1-5

DNA: TGTGCCAGCAGCCAACGGGCCTACAATGAGCAGTTCTTC
CDR3: CASSQRAYNEQFF
V: TRBV7-8
size: .
D: .
J: TRBJ2-1

DNA: TGTGCCAGCAGCTTAGCGGGACGGTCGGGTGAGCAGTTCTTC
CDR3: CASSLAGRSGEQFF
V: TRBV11-2
size: .
D: .
J: TRBJ2-1

DNA: TGTGCCAGCAGTTACTCGAGGTCAGCCTCCTACAATGAGCAGTTCTTC
CDR3: CASSYSRSASYNEQFF
V: TRBV6-6
size: .
D: .
J: TRBJ2-1

DNA: TGTGCCAGCAGCCGTCTTCACGGGATGAATGAGCAGTTCTTC
CDR3: CASSRLHGMNEQFF
V: TRBV7-9
size: .
D: .
J: TRBJ2-1

DNA: TGCGCCAGCAGCCACCGAGGGGGCAACACCGGGGAGCTGTTTTTT
CDR3: CASSHRGGNTGELFF
V: TRBV4-3
size: .
D: TRBD1
J: TRBJ2-2

DNA: TGTGCCAGCAGTCCCCCGACAGAATTCACTGAAGCTTTCTTT
CDR3: CASSPPTEFTEAFF
V: TRBV28
size: .
D: .
J: TRBJ1-1

DNA: TGTGCCAGTAGCCCCCTCCCCCTCTATGGCTACACCTTC
CDR3: CASSPLPLYGYTF
V: TRBV19
size: .
D: .
J: TRBJ1-2

DNA: TGTGCCAGCAGCTTAGGATCGCTAGGATATGAGCAGTTCTTC
CDR3: CASSLGSLGYEQFF
V: TRBV7-2
size: .
D: .
J: TRBJ2-1

DNA: TGTGCCAGCAGGTCCGGGACAGGCCCCTCTGGAAACACCATATATTTT
CDR3: CASRSGTGPSGNTIYF
V: TRBV7-9
size: .
D: TRBD1
J: TRBJ1-3

DNA: TGTGCCAGCAGCCTGACAGGGGCCTACGAGCAGTACTTC
CDR3: CASSLTGAYEQYF
V: TRBV28
size: few
D: TRBD1
J: TRBJ2-7

DNA: TGCGCCAGCAGCCAAGCCCCCGGGTCAGACTATGGCTACACCTTC
CDR3: CASSQAPGSDYGYTF
V: TRBV4-3
size: once
D: .
J: TRBJ1-2

DNA: TGTGCCAGCAGTTTTGGGGGGAGCTCCTACAATGAGCAGTTCTTC
CDR3: CASSFGGSSYNEQFF
V: TRBV28
size: .
D: .
J: TRBJ2-1

DNA: TGTGCCAGCAGCTTGGCCGGACAGAACTACGAGCAGTACTTC
CDR3: CASSLAGQNYEQYF
V: TRBV5-5
size: once
D: .
J: TRBJ2-7

DNA: TGTGCCAGCAGCTCCCCCCACGGGGGGGCAGATACGCAGTATTTT
CDR3: CASSSPHGGADTQYF
V: TRBV11-2
size: .
D: TRBD2
J: TRBJ2-3

DNA: TGCGCCAGCAGCTTGGAGCAGGGACGCACTGAAGCTTTCTTT
CDR3: CASSLEQGRTEAFF
V: TRBV5-1
size: .
D: .
J: TRBJ1-1

DNA: TGTGCCTCGGACGGGGGGACGGCATACAATGAGCAGTTCTTC
CDR3: CASDGGTAYNEQFF
V: TRBV19
size: .
D: TRBD2
J: TRBJ2-1

DNA: TGTGCCAGCAGCCTAGGGGGCGAAGAGACCCAGTACTTC
CDR3: CASSLGGEETQYF
V: TRBV11-2
size: .
D: TRBD1
J: TRBJ2-5

DNA: TGTGCCAGCAGTGAAGTCAGTTGGTACAATGAGCAGTTCTTC
CDR3: CASSEVSWYNEQFF
V: TRBV6-1
size: .
D: .
J: TRBJ2-1

DNA: TGTGCCTGGAGTAAGGGGACAGGGGGAGCGTACGAGCAGTACTTC
CDR3: CAWSKGTGGAYEQYF
V: TRBV30
size: .
D: TRBD1
J: TRBJ2-7

DNA: TGTGCCAGCAGCTTGGGTAGCGGGAGTATAACCGGGGAGCTGTTTTTT
CDR3: CASSLGSGSITGELFF
V: TRBV7-3
size: .
D: TRBD2
J: TRBJ2-2

DNA: TGTGCCAGCAGCCCCCAGGGCGAAAAACTGTTTTTT
CDR3: CASSPQGEKLFF
V: TRBV9
size: .
D: .
J: TRBJ1-4

DNA: TGTGCCAGCAGTAGCCAGGGGGGTCAGCCCCAGCATTTT
CDR3: CASSSQGGQPQHF
V: TRBV6-6
size: .
D: TRBD1
J: TRBJ1-5

DNA: TGCGCCAGCAGCTTTTTAGCGGGAATTAACTCCTACAATGAGCAGTTCTTC
CDR3: CASSFLAGINSYNEQFF
V: TRBV5-1
size: .
D: TRBD2
J: TRBJ2-1

DNA: TGTGCCAGCTCACCACGGTATCTGGACCGGGGGATTAATGAAAAACTGTTTTTT
CDR3: CASSPRYLDRGINEKLFF
V: TRBV18
size: .
D: .
J: TRBJ1-4

DNA: TGTGCCAGCAGTGAAATACCCTACAATGAGCAGTTCTTC
CDR3: CASSEIPYNEQFF
V: TRBV25-1
size: .
D: .
J: TRBJ2-1

DNA: TGTGCCAGCAGCCTCTCCGGGACCTCCTACGAGCAGTACTTC
CDR3: CASSLSGTSYEQYF
V: TRBV7-9
size: .
D: .
J: TRBJ2-7

DNA: TGTGCCAGCTCACCGCTAAGGGGAACTGTGGACACTGAAGCTTTCTTT
CDR3: CASSPLRGTVDTEAFF
V: TRBV18
size: .
D: .
J: TRBJ1-1

DNA: TGTGCCAGCAGTTCCACCGGGACTAGCGTAGAAAACATTCAGTACTTC
CDR3: CASSSTGTSVENIQYF
V: TRBV6-5
size: .
D: TRBD2
J: TRBJ2-4

DNA: TGTGCCAGCAGACCGCGGACAGTGGCTAATGAAAAACTGTTTTTT
CDR3: CASRPRTVANEKLFF
V: TRBV25-1
size: .
D: .
J: TRBJ1-4

DNA: TGCGCCAGCAGACCCAGGGGGGGGATTCGGGAGACCCAGTACTTC
CDR3: CASRPRGGIRETQYF
V: TRBV5-1
size: .
D: .
J: TRBJ2-5

DNA: TGTGCCAGCAGCTTAGGACAGTTGTCAGCTTTCTTT
CDR3: CASSLGQLSAFF
V: TRBV7-9
size: once
D: .
J: TRBJ1-1

DNA: TGCGCCAGCAGCTTACCGCTGCTAGTAGACAATGAGCAGTTCTTC
CDR3: CASSLPLLVDNEQFF
V: TRBV5-1
size: .
D: .
J: TRBJ2-1

DNA: TGTGCCAGCAGCTTTTCTGCCGGGGAGACCCAGTACTTC
CDR3: CASSFSAGETQYF
V: TRBV7-9
size: .
D: .
J: TRBJ2-5

DNA: TGCGCCAGCAGCTTTACACCAGACAGGGGGGCTTTCTTT
CDR3: CASSFTPDRGAFF
V: TRBV5-1
size: .
D: TRBD1
J: TRBJ1-1

DNA: TGTGCCAGCAGTTCTCAGGGGTTGGGGAACAATGAGCAGTTCTTC
CDR3: CASSSQGLGNNEQFF
V: TRBV28
size: .
D: .
J: TRBJ2-1

DNA: TGTGCCAGCAGCCCCGGGACTGTGAACACCGGGGAGCTGTTTTTT
CDR3: CASSPGTVNTGELFF
V: TRBV7-3
size: .
D: .
J: TRBJ2-2

DNA: TGTGCCAGCAGTCTGAAGGGAGATACGCAGTATTTT
CDR3: CASSLKGDTQYF
V: TRBV2
size: .
D: .
J: TRBJ2-3

DNA: TGTGCCAGCAGCCTAAAGGGGGAAACCGGGGAGCTGTTTTTT
CDR3: CASSLKGETGELFF
V: TRBV7-9
size: .
D: .
J: TRBJ2-2

DNA: TGTGCCAGCAGCCAAGACCTCGTGGCTAGCGGAGGGGTGCCCTATGAGCAGTTCTTC
CDR3: CASSQDLVASGGVPYEQFF
V: TRBV4-2
size: .
D: TRBD2
J: TRBJ2-1

DNA: TGCAGTGCAAGGGGGGGCTATGGCTACACCTTC
CDR3: CSARGGYGYTF
V: TRBV20-1
size: .
D: .
J: TRBJ1-2

DNA: TGTGCCAGCAGCTTGTGGCGGGCAGGGGAGCTGTTTTTT
CDR3: CASSLWRAGELFF
V: TRBV7-2
size: .
D: .
J: TRBJ2-2

DNA: TGTGCCAGCAGGTTCTCCGGGACGGCCTCCTACAATGAGCAGTTCTTC
CDR3: CASRFSGTASYNEQFF
V: TRBV7-2
size: .
D: .
J: TRBJ2-1

DNA: TGTGCCAGCAGAGACGCGATCGTTTACAATGAGCAGTTCTTC
CDR3: CASRDAIVYNEQFF
V: TRBV2
size: .
D: .
J: TRBJ2-1

DNA: TGTGCCAGCAGCTTAGGGCAGGGTGGCGAGCAGTACTTC
CDR3: CASSLGQGGEQYF
V: TRBV7-9
size: .
D: .
J: TRBJ2-7

DNA: TGTGCCAGCACCCAGGACAGGGACTATGGCTACACCTTC
CDR3: CASTQDRDYGYTF
V: TRBV7-8
size: .
D: TRBD1
J: TRBJ1-2